This T cell receptor beta chain was recovered during a study of circulating tumor DNA in untreated peripheral T-cell lymphoma. A word on this clone: Its matching antigen is unknown.

TCRdb keeps only in-frame clones here, not all; method: immunoSEQ multiplex PCR. This table holds fewer than 9,000 clones, about 82% found once. Tumor tissue was collected at baseline, before treatment began. Study outcomes and limitations: In approximately 78% of patients, tumor-specific clonotypes were identified.

Deletions cut 6 bases from V and 1 base from J, with 6 bases between. CDR1 is KGHSH and CDR2 is LQKENI in the germline V gene. CDR3 size: 12 residues. This chain connects TRBV18 to TRBJ1-1; no firm D call. The source is a human donor with peripheral T-cell lymphoma. Sequencing was performed on tumor tissue. In nucleotides, the CDR3 is TGTGCCAGCTCGAATGGGAACACTGAAGCTTTCTTT. It encodes CASSNGNTEAFF.